This TCR beta chain was found in a study of blood T cell repertoires in COVID-19. About the research overall: Specimens from acute and convalescent COVID-19 originated in the United States, Italy and Spain. Nucleic acid was either cDNA or gDNA, and it came from T cells, B-cell-depleted T cells, or PBMCs.

Per the original methods: Amplification of reference gene primers provided the estimated nucleated cell counts. This table comes from immunoSEQ multiplex PCR, and its TCRdb copy is limited to in-frame clones, with some not included. The V and J calls and the clone size are those of that table, but D and trimming were determined from the DNA. The sample includes tens of thousands of clones, approximately 83% of them seen just once. Sequencing used peripheral blood. This receptor was taken from a human donor in a cohort sampled during active COVID-19. The donor label of this sample is uncertain.

The CDR3: CASSLQGGGIHEQYF. The CDR3 DNA reads TGTGCCAGCAGCTTACAGGGAGGGGGGATCCACGAGCAGTACTTC. J is TRBJ2-7 and V is TRBV7-2; weak D call: TRBD2 (7 bases). The CDR3 has 15 residues. V shed 2 bases and J shed 5 bases, with 16 bases lying between them. CDR1 SGHTA and CDR2 FQGNSA come from the germline V gene.